The 7 T cell receptor beta chains listed next were all sequenced from one sample in a study of blood T cells in healthy people across ages. A second PCR of 7 to 11 cycles used a sample-barcoded 5' primer and a J-beta primer mix. TCRdb re-called the 5' RACE reads with MiXCR, one entry per CDR3 protein. In the table there are about 680,000 distinct CDR3 sequences, over 45% of which are singletons. The specimen was blood. Source of these receptors: a woman aged 60-70 years in good health.

This clonotype has only a few counts. The CDR3 nucleotides are TGTGCCAGCACCACGGACGCGAACACTGAAGCTTTCTTT. It is translated as CASTTDANTEAFF. J is TRBJ1-1 and V is TRBV2; D not certain. Trimming left V 7 bases short and J 1 base short, with 10 bases between. Germline loops: CDR1 SNHLY, CDR2 FYNNEI. The CDR3 totals 13 residues.

This clonotype was detected many times. J is TRBJ2-5 and V is TRBV27; D is possibly TRBD2 (5 bases). Trimming removed 2 bases from V and 7 bases from J, with 11 bases in between. This CDR3 has 13 amino acids. Germline V lookup: CDR1 MNHEY, CDR2 SMNVEV (reference sequence). The CDR3 loop reads CASSLGGLATQYF. In DNA, the CDR3 is TGTGCCAGCAGTTTAGGAGGTCTGGCGACCCAGTACTTC.

This chain links TRBV7-2 with TRBJ2-3; D call uncertain. This CDR3 is 14 amino acids long. CDR1 is SGHTA, CDR2 FQGNSA, per germline. V was clipped by 7 bases and J by 4 bases, with 15 bases between them. The CDR3 is CASIPSGTADTQYF. Here the CDR3 DNA reads TGTGCCAGCATCCCCTCCGGTACAGCAGATACGCAGTATTTT.

This clonotype was recorded a few times. The rearrangement joins TRBV2 to TRBJ2-5, with 13 bases identical to TRBD2. CDR1 is SNHLY, CDR2 FYNNEI, per germline. The CDR3 is 14 amino acids. The J segment lost 4 bases and the V segment lost 8 bases, leaving 4 bases of the junction unmatched. CDR3 nucleotide sequence: TGTGCCAGCCGGACTAGCGGGGGATTAGAGACCCAGTACTTC. Translated: CASRTSGGLETQYF.

The CDR3 coding sequence is TGTGCCAGCTCACTGAGTAGCCCCGGCTACGAGCAGTACTTC. It is translated as CASSLSSPGYEQYF. The chain has TRBV18 and TRBJ2-7; no clear D. The germline V and J ends were trimmed by 4 bases and 3 bases, with 13 bases remaining between them. The CDR3 loop spans 14 amino acids. Per the germline V gene, CDR1 is KGHSH and CDR2 is LQKENI.

The rearrangement links TRBV15 to TRBJ2-4, with TRBD2 matching over 9 bases. Gene TRBJ2-7 matches the end of the DNA better, so the J call may be wrong. Germline values: CDR1 LNHNV, CDR2 YYDKDF (reference sequence). This CDR3 has 15 residues. The CDR3 protein is CATSRGAGGPYEQYF. Written as DNA, the CDR3 is TGTGCCACCAGCAGGGGAGCGGGAGGTCCCTACGAGCAGTACTTC.

Notes on this clonotype: This may stem from a read error, because a much larger clone lies one nucleotide away. The rearrangement links TRBV4-3 to TRBJ2-4, with 12 bases fitting TRBD2. The J call may be mistaken, given a closer DNA end match to TRBJ2-7. This CDR3 is 15 amino acids long. Germline V lookup: CDR1 LGHNA, CDR2 YSLEER. Here the CDR3 DNA reads TGCGCCAGCAGCCCCCGACTAGCGGGAGTCGACGAGCAGTACTTC. It is translated as CASSPRLAGVDEQYF.